A single sample is the source of the 7 T cell receptor beta chains below, sequenced in a study of CD8 T cells in ankylosing spondylitis. TCRdb reanalysed the 5' RACE reads using MiXCR and keeps one entry per CDR3 protein. This table has tens of thousands of distinct CDR3 sequences, under 5.5% appearing once. Sequencing was performed on blood, either unsorted or a sorted T cell fraction (not recorded which). The receptors here all came from a male donor with ankylosing spondylitis or in good health (not recorded which).

The table lists this clonotype with many counts. The chain joins TRBV12-3 or TRBV12-4 to TRBJ2-2; 12 nucleotides agree with TRBD2. This CDR3 region has 20 residues. The trim removed 2 bases at V and 4 bases at J, leaving 14 bases unmatched. The CDR3: CASSLLGAWLAGGLTGELFF. CDR3 nucleotide sequence: TGTGCCAGCAGTTTATTGGGGGCTTGGCTAGCGGGGGGGCTCACCGGGGAGCTGTTTTTT.

Ten or more counts support this clonotype. This rearrangement joins TRBV6-2 or TRBV6-3 to TRBJ2-7; TRBD2 might be the D (6 bases). The CDR3 extends over 16 amino acids. Trimming cost V 4 bases and J 2 bases, with 18 bases left between them. Germline CDR1 MNHEY, CDR2 SVGEGT. CDR3: CASSSDGGMDPYEQYF. The CDR3 bases are TGTGCCAGCAGTTCTGACGGGGGTATGGATCCCTACGAGCAGTACTTC.

This clonotype was seen ten or more times. The V and J genes are TRBV27 and TRBJ2-5; D is perhaps TRBD1 or TRBD2 (5 bases each). The CDR3 is 11 residues long. Germline V gives CDR1 MNHEY, CDR2 SMNVEV (reference sequence). Trimming pared 2 bases from V and 7 bases from J, leaving 5 bases between. The CDR3 loop is CASSLGGTQYF. CDR3 in DNA: TGTGCCAGCAGTTTAGGGGGGACCCAGTACTTC.

This clonotype was recorded a few times. The chain recombines TRBV7-2 with TRBJ2-3, with 8 bases lining up with TRBD2. Unmatched junction bases numbered 9, after V lost 5 bases and J lost 2 bases. The germline gives CDR1 SGHTA, CDR2 FQGNSA. The CDR3 is 16 residues long. The CDR3 region is CASSPRSGGNTDTQYF. As DNA, the CDR3 is TGTGCCAGCAGCCCTCGATCGGGGGGGAACACAGATACGCAGTATTTT.

In this sample, this clonotype turned up many times. The chain links TRBV28 to TRBJ2-7; D uncertain. V was pared by 2 bases and J by 4 bases, with 15 bases between. Germline CDR1 reads MDHEN; CDR2 reads SYDVKM. This CDR3 region has 15 residues. CDR3 sequence (DNA): TGTGCCAGCAGTTTAGGTGGATTATACATTTACGAGCAGTACTTC. Amino acid sequence: CASSLGGLYIYEQYF.

This clonotype has ten or more counts. The rearrangement links TRBV2 to TRBJ2-7; no definite D call. The CDR3 runs to 15 residues. Germline CDR1 reads SNHLY; CDR2 reads FYNNEI. Trimming cost V 3 bases and J 3 bases, with 15 bases left between them. This CDR3 reads CASSEVASYDYEQYF. In nucleotides, the CDR3 is TGTGCCAGCAGTGAGGTAGCCAGTTATGACTACGAGCAGTACTTC.

This clonotype has ten or more counts. This chain uses TRBV4-2 with TRBJ2-7, with D perhaps matching TRBD1 (6 bases). This CDR3 region has 14 residues. Between the trimmed V and J ends, which lost 3 bases and 3 bases, there was a span of 12 bases. Germline V gene sequence: CDR1 LGHNA, CDR2 YNFKEQ. CDR3 residues: CASSQESQGYEQYF. CDR3 coding DNA: TGTGCCAGCAGCCAGGAATCACAGGGCTACGAGCAGTACTTC.